A single sample gave rise to the 10 T cell receptor beta chains below, sequenced in a study of CD8+ T cells in alopecia areata (dated by TCRdb to between 2018 and 2020). Library preparation used the immunoSEQ multiplex PCR assay. RNA was extracted from all samples and reverse transcribed into cDNA as template for TCR sequencing. TCRdb carries this immuneACCESS record with in-frame sequences only. Its versions omit some clonotypes, under half of them owing to an unresolved V gene in the studies checked, with the rest unexplained. Present in this sample are 200,000 to 250,000 clones, around three fifths of which were seen just once. The leading ten clones occupy 4% to 4.5% of the sample. The time point label for this specimen denotes: approximately 4 weeks on oral tofacitinib. This sample's treatment or condition label indicates: oral pan-JAK inhibitor, 5-10 mg twice daily. Sample: CD4+ T cells sorted from blood, taken at week 4, from a patient treated with tofacitinib. Every receptor here comes from a human donor with alopecia areata.

V gene TRBV15 combines with J gene TRBJ1-5, with no clear D. Trimming took off 4 bases at V and 0 bases at J, with 4 bases between the two ends. The CDR3 runs to 13 residues. The germline gives CDR1 LNHNV, CDR2 YYDKDF (reference sequence). CDR3 region: CATSTNSNQPQHF. The DNA for the CDR3 is TGTGCCACCAGCACAAATAGCAATCAGCCCCAGCATTTT.

This clone has just a few counts. The chain recombines TRBV29-1 with TRBJ2-7, with D uncertain. CDR1 and CDR2 (germline): SQVTM, ANQGSEA. Trimming shortened V by 4 bases and J by 0 bases, and 10 bases separated the two germline ends. This CDR3 is built from 13 residues. CDR3 protein: CSVGARDSYEQYF. The CDR3 bases are TGCAGCGTTGGGGCTAGGGACTCCTACGAGCAGTACTTC.

This clone has more than one count but fewer than ten. This CDR3 reads CASSPRGGASVRETQYF. The CDR3 bases are TGTGCCAGCAGCCCCCGAGGCGGGGCCAGTGTTCGAGAGACCCAGTACTTC. This sequence joins TRBV7-2 and TRBJ2-5; possibly TRBD2 for D (6 bases). The CDR3 is 17 residues long. Germline V gene lookup returns CDR1 SGHTA and CDR2 FQGNSA. V lost 5 bases and J lost 4, with 23 bases in between.

This chain uses TRBV7-9 with TRBJ2-3; D is possibly TRBD1 or TRBD2 (5 bases each). CDR1 and CDR2 (germline): SEHNR, FQNEAQ (reference sequence). The length of the CDR3 is 15 residues. The V gene lost 6 bases and the J gene lost 2 bases, with 15 bases spanning the gap. CDR3 DNA sequence: TGTGCCAGCAGGGTTGGGGACCGATTCACAGATACGCAGTATTTT. Translation gives CASRVGDRFTDTQYF.

This clone was counted only a few times. The V and J genes are TRBV5-1 and TRBJ2-1; D remains ambiguous. The CDR3 totals 14 residues. The V end lost 0 bases, the J end lost 0 bases, and 4 bases lay between the germline ends. CDR1 is SGHRS, CDR2 YFSETQ, per germline. CDR3 in DNA: TGCGCCAGCAGCTTGGAACGCTCCTACAATGAGCAGTTCTTC. Protein sequence: CASSLERSYNEQFF.

As regards this clone: Different DNA sequences within this sample yield the same CDR3. V usage is TRBV29-1 and J usage is TRBJ1-2, with 7 nucleotides matching TRBD1. Germline values: CDR1 SQVTM, CDR2 ANQGSEA. V shed 7 bases, J shed 0 bases, and the junction held 5 bases outside the gene matches. This CDR3 is built from 13 residues. The CDR3 is CSATQGSNYGYTF. As DNA, the CDR3 is TGCAGCGCCACACAGGGGTCTAACTATGGCTACACCTTC.

This clone was seen only once. CDR3 sequence (DNA): TGTGCCAGCAGCTTAGGGGGTAGTCAGCCCCAGCATTTT. Its protein is CASSLGGSQPQHF. J is TRBJ1-5 and V is TRBV7-9; no clear D. The V end was cut by 1 base, the J end by 6 bases, with 7 bases between. The V gene's germline CDR1 is SEHNR and CDR2 FQNEAQ (reference sequence). This CDR3 has 13 residues.

The rearrangement links TRBV28 to TRBJ1-6, with 8 positions matching TRBD1. The CDR3 totals 16 residues. Losses at the gene ends were 5 bases for V and 4 bases for J; bases not matched to a gene: 7. CDR1 MDHEN and CDR2 SYDVKM come from the germline V gene. This chain's CDR3 is CASSTRQGRYNSPLHF. The CDR3 region has the DNA TGTGCCAGCAGTACACGACAGGGGAGATATAATTCACCCCTCCACTTT. Full variable domain (remainder filled in from reference TRBV28 and TRBJ1-6): DVKVTQSSRYLVKRTGEKVFLECVQDMDHENMFWYRQDPGLGLRLIYFSYDVKMKEKGDIPEGYSVSREKKERFSLILESASTNQTSMYLCASSTRQGRYNSPLHFGNGTRLTVT.

This clone was detected once. The V call is TRBV4-2, the J call TRBJ2-5, with 12 bases identical to TRBD2. Germline V gene lookup returns CDR1 LGHNA and CDR2 YNFKEQ. The ends lost 3 bases at V and 5 bases at J; junction bases unmatched: 10. This CDR3 region has 17 residues. The CDR3, as DNA: TGTGCCAGCAGCCACAGACTAGCGGGGGAATCCTGGGAGACCCAGTACTTC. Its protein product is CASSHRLAGESWETQYF.

This chain connects TRBV7-2 to TRBJ2-5; 9 positions match TRBD2. The germline V gene encodes CDR1 SGHTA and CDR2 FQGNSA. The CDR3 is 16 residues long. V shed 5 bases and J 8 bases; nucleotides not matched to a gene: 15. The CDR3 is CASSPSSGGSGGTQYF. The CDR3 nucleotides are TGTGCCAGCAGCCCTTCCTCCGGTGGTAGCGGGGGAACCCAGTACTTC.